A single sample gave rise to the 29 T cell receptor beta chains below, sequenced in a study of blood T cell repertoires in COVID-19 (dated by TCRdb to 2018 to 2020). The library was made by the immunoSEQ multiplex PCR assay. The source is immuneACCESS, and TCRdb retained only in-frame sequences with V and J called. Part of the clones is not carried over; for the studies checked, unresolved V genes explain less than half of this, and the remainder is unexplained. In this sample the table shows 75,000 to 95,000 clones, roughly 78% of which occur a single time. The ten largest clones represent about 5% of the sample. The sequenced sample consisted of peripheral blood. These receptor sequences come from an elderly woman with active or convalescent COVID-19.

The chain uses TRBV12-3 or TRBV12-4 and TRBJ1-2, with a weak D call TRBD1 (5 bases). The CDR3 consists of 13 residues. Trimming left V 4 bases short and J 4 bases short, with 10 bases between. CDR3 region: CASSWGDPYGYTF. The CDR3 region has the DNA TGTGCCAGCAGTTGGGGGGACCCCTATGGCTACACCTTC.

This chain joins TRBV2 and TRBJ2-3; the D is unclear. V lost 11 bases, J lost 2 bases, and 11 bases lay in between. Germline lookup yields CDR1 SNHLY and CDR2 FYNNEI. CDR3 length equals 12 residues. The CDR3 here is CAGSSLTDTQYF. CDR3 DNA: TGTGCCGGCTCGTCCCTCACAGATACGCAGTATTTT.

This chain uses TRBV4-2 with TRBJ2-1, with TRBD1 identical over 7 bases. V lost 0 bases and J lost 5; bases outside the gene matches: 4. Germline-derived CDR1 and CDR2 are LGHNA and YNFKEQ. This CDR3 region has 15 residues. The CDR3 region has the DNA TGTGCCAGCAGCCAAGATCGAACAGGGGACAATGAGCAGTTCTTC. Its translation is CASSQDRTGDNEQFF.

This clone was seen just once. This rearrangement joins TRBV29-1 to TRBJ2-4; D might be TRBD1 (5 bases). Germline values: CDR1 SQVTM, CDR2 ANQGSEA. The CDR3 loop spans 13 amino acids. V lost 7 bases and J 0 bases, leaving 10 bases between the germline ends. The DNA for the CDR3 is TGCAGCGCCTTGACAGTAGCCAAAAACATTCAGTACTTC. Residues: CSALTVAKNIQYF. Combining the CDR3 with reference TRBV29-1 and TRBJ2-4 gives the whole variable domain SAVISQKPSRDICQRGTSLTIQCQVDSQVTMMFWYRQQPGQSLTLIATANQGSEATYESGFVIDKFPISRPNLTFSTLTVSNMSPEDSSIYLCSALTVAKNIQYFGAGTRLSVL.

The V and J genes are TRBV25-1 and TRBJ1-4, with 7 bases aligning to TRBD1. From germline, CDR1 is MGHDK and CDR2 SYGVNS. The CDR3 spans 15 residues. The J segment lost 8 bases and the V segment lost 3 bases, leaving 9 bases of the junction unmatched. In DNA, the CDR3 is TGTGCCAGCAGTGACCGACAGGGAAGCTTAGAAAAACTGTTTTTT. The encoded protein is CASSDRQGSLEKLFF. Full variable domain (outside the CDR3, taken from reference TRBV25-1 and TRBJ1-4): EADIYQTPRYLVIGTGKKITLECSQTMGHDKMYWYQQDPGMELHLIHYSYGVNSTEKGDLSSESTVSRIRTEHFPLTLESARPSHTSQYLCASSDRQGSLEKLFFGSGTQLSVL.

This chain joins TRBV6-5 and TRBJ2-7; the match to TRBD1 covers 7 bases. This CDR3 comprises 14 residues. J gave up 3 bases and V 5 bases, and 7 bases lay outside the gene matches. The V gene's germline CDR1 is MNHEY and CDR2 SVGAGI. CDR3 region: CASSPTGTVYEQYF. The CDR3 region has the DNA TGTGCCAGCAGTCCGACCGGGACAGTCTACGAGCAGTACTTC.

This chain uses TRBV10-3 with TRBJ2-1; D may be TRBD1 (5 bases). The ends were cut back, 6 bases at V and 3 bases at J, with 6 bases in the middle. The germline CDR1 and CDR2 sequences are ENHRY and SYGVKD. This CDR3 contains 12 residues. In nucleotides, the CDR3 is TGTGCCATCAGCGACAGCTACAATGAGCAGTTCTTC. It translates to CAISDSYNEQFF.

In its sample, this clone was seen many times. The chain uses TRBV4-1 and TRBJ1-4, with D unresolved. V was shortened by 4 bases and J by 2 bases, with 11 bases between the two germline ends. Looked up from germline, CDR1 is MGHRA and CDR2 is YSYEKL. The CDR3 is 15 amino acids. CDR3 bases: TGCGCCAGCAGCCTAGCGTGGCGCACTAATGAAAAACTGTTTTTT. It translates to CASSLAWRTNEKLFF.

The J gene is TRBJ2-6, the V gene TRBV7-2; D not certain. Germline CDR1 is SGHTA and CDR2 is FQGNSA. Deletions cut 3 bases from V and 0 bases from J, with 12 bases between. This CDR3 spans 17 amino acids. The CDR3 region has the DNA TGTGCCAGCAGCTTCAATCGACAAGCCTCTGGGGCCAACGTCCTGACTTTC. Protein: CASSFNRQASGANVLTF. Full variable domain (outside the CDR3, taken from reference TRBV7-2 and TRBJ2-6): GAGVSQSPSNKVTEKGKDVELRCDPISGHTALYWYRQSLGQGLEFLIYFQGNSAPDKSGLPSDRFSAERTGGSVSTLTIQRTQQEDSAVYLCASSFNRQASGANVLTFGAGSRLTVL.

The chain combines TRBV11-2 with TRBJ2-5; D gene uncertain. CDR1 is SGHAT and CDR2 is FQNNGV in the germline V gene. CDR3 length equals 14 residues. With 5 bases removed from V and 7 bases from J, the gap between germline ends came to 17 bases. The CDR3 DNA reads TGTGCCAGCAGCCCTAGAGTACTCTGGATGACCCAGTACTTC. Translating gives CASSPRVLWMTQYF. The full variable domain, rest sourced from reference TRBV11-2 and TRBJ2-5, is EAGVAQSPRYKIIEKRQSVAFWCNPISGHATLYWYQQILGQGPKLLIQFQNNGVVDDSQLPKDRFSAERLKGVDSTLKIQPAKLEDSAVYLCASSPRVLWMTQYFGPGTRLLVL.

The gene calls are TRBV28 and TRBJ1-1; 9 positions match TRBD1. Germline V gene lookup returns CDR1 MDHEN and CDR2 SYDVKM. V lost 5 bases to trimming and J lost 9 bases; unmatched junction nucleotides: 10. The CDR3 is made up of 14 amino acids. CDR3 amino acids: CASSPPSGTGKAFF. The CDR3, as DNA: TGTGCCAGCAGTCCCCCGTCGGGGACAGGGAAAGCTTTCTTT.

The rearrangement links TRBV1 to TRBJ2-5; the D call of TRBD2 is as the table states it, not checked on the DNA. TRBV1 is given as a pseudogene. The CDR3 spans 18 residues. The CDR3 loop reads CTTTEGLAGGEFQETQYF. The CDR3 DNA reads TGCACCACCACGGAGGGGCTAGCGGGAGGTGAATTCCAAGAGACCCAGTACTTC.

This clone was observed a few times. V and J are TRBV19 and TRBJ2-1, with D possibly TRBD2 on 5 matching bases. Deletions cut 0 bases from V and 9 bases from J, with 12 bases between. The CDR3 is 14 amino acids. Germline V gene lookup returns CDR1 LNHDA and CDR2 SQIVND (reference sequence). The CDR3 DNA reads as TGTGCCAGTAGTATAGATCATCAGCGGTCTGAGCAGTTCTTC. This encodes CASSIDHQRSEQFF.

The rearrangement uses TRBV5-1 and TRBJ1-2; TRBD1 matches at 8 bases. Per the germline V gene, CDR1 is SGHRS and CDR2 is YFSETQ. The CDR3 has 15 residues. The ends lost 5 bases at V and 4 bases at J; junction bases unmatched: 10. As DNA, the CDR3 is TGCGCCAGCAGGGTCGGACAGGGTCAGCTCTATGGCTACACCTTC. It codes for CASRVGQGQLYGYTF. Filled out from reference TRBV5-1 and TRBJ1-2, the complete variable domain reads KAGVTQTPRYLIKTRGQQVTLSCSPISGHRSVSWYQQTPGQGLQFLFEYFSETQRNKGNFPGRFSGRQFSNSRSEMNVSTLELGDSALYLCASRVGQGQLYGYTFGSGTRLTVV.

V and J are TRBV28 and TRBJ1-5; a weak D match, TRBD1 (6 bases). V was shortened by 8 bases and J by 4 bases, with 9 bases between the two germline ends. Per the germline V gene, CDR1 is MDHEN and CDR2 is SYDVKM. CDR3 size: 12 residues. The CDR3 sequence is CASGRGNQPQHF. CDR3 DNA sequence: TGTGCCAGCGGCAGGGGAAATCAGCCCCAGCATTTT.

This clone has just one count. The gene calls are TRBV7-2 and TRBJ2-1; 8 nucleotides match TRBD1. Germline CDR1 reads SGHTA; CDR2 reads FQGNSA. Unmatched junction bases numbered 6, after V lost 5 bases and J lost 0 bases. The CDR3 has 16 residues. The DNA of the CDR3 is TGTGCCAGCAGCACTACTACAGGGGGCTCCTACAATGAGCAGTTCTTC. Translating it yields CASSTTTGGSYNEQFF.

The J gene is TRBJ2-3, the V gene TRBV27, with 8 bases aligning to TRBD1. The CDR3 length is 15 residues. The J segment lost 0 bases and the V segment lost 10 bases, leaving 9 bases of the junction unmatched. Germline V gene sequence: CDR1 MNHEY, CDR2 SMNVEV (reference sequence). The CDR3 region has the DNA TGTGCCACCCTAGTGACAGGGGAAAGCACAGATACGCAGTATTTT. Translating gives CATLVTGESTDTQYF.

V usage is TRBV18 and J usage is TRBJ2-3; 7 bases agree with TRBD1. The CDR3 loop spans 14 amino acids. Per the germline V gene, CDR1 is KGHSH and CDR2 is LQKENI. Trimming took 2 bases from V and 13 from J; bases not matched to a gene: 12. CDR3: CASSPSTGVGAEYF. The CDR3 DNA follows: TGTGCCAGCTCACCAAGCACAGGGGTGGGTGCGGAGTATTTT.

The chain recombines TRBV9 with TRBJ2-3; D may be TRBD2 (6 bases). V gave up 3 bases and J gave up 4 bases, with 12 bases separating them. The germline gives CDR1 SGDLS, CDR2 YYNGEE. The CDR3 runs to 14 residues. The CDR3 sequence: CASSGSGTSDTQYF. In DNA form, the CDR3 reads TGTGCCAGCAGCGGTAGCGGAACCTCAGATACGCAGTATTTT.

This chain connects TRBV7-8 to TRBJ1-1, with unresolved D. This CDR3 contains 15 residues. Germline V gives CDR1 SGHVS, CDR2 FQNEAQ. Trimming shortened V by 1 base and J by 1 base, and 10 bases separated the two germline ends. The CDR3 sequence: CASSLERVSNTEAFF. As DNA, the CDR3 is TGTGCCAGCAGCTTAGAACGGGTATCGAACACTGAAGCTTTCTTT.

This clone was observed a single time. The V and J genes are TRBV21-1 and TRBJ2-2; TRBD2, the table's D call, lacks a check against the DNA. TRBV21-1 is termed a pseudogene. This CDR3 comprises 11 residues. The CDR3 nucleotides are TGTCCCTCCTACTCCGCCGGGGAGCTGTTTTTT. Residues: CPSYSAGELFF.

This clone was seen just once. V and J are TRBV6-4 and TRBJ2-2; 9 bases fit TRBD1. J lost 5 bases, V lost 4 bases, and 2 bases had no gene match. The CDR3 loop spans 14 amino acids. Germline V CDR1 and CDR2: MRHNA, SNTAGT. The CDR3 sequence: CASSVQGATGELFF. The CDR3, as DNA: TGTGCCAGCAGTGTACAGGGGGCGACCGGGGAGCTGTTTTTT.

V gene TRBV27 combines with J gene TRBJ1-5; a possible D gene is TRBD1 (5 bases). Trimming left V 7 bases short and J 0 bases short, with 19 bases between. CDR3 length: 17 amino acids. Germline V CDR1 and CDR2: MNHEY, SMNVEV (reference sequence). This CDR3 reads CASTATVGGISNQPQHF. The DNA for the CDR3 is TGTGCCAGCACCGCGACGGTGGGGGGTATTAGCAATCAGCCCCAGCATTTT.

This sequence joins TRBV4-3 and TRBJ2-3, with D possibly matching TRBD2 (6 bases). CDR1 is LGHNA and CDR2 is YSLEER in the germline V gene. CDR3 length: 15 amino acids. Trimming took 2 bases from V and 2 from J, leaving 11 bases between them. The chain's CDR3 is CASSQTRGNTDTQYF. The DNA of the CDR3 is TGCGCCAGCAGCCAAACCCGGGGGAACACAGATACGCAGTATTTT.

The V and J genes are TRBV29-1 and TRBJ1-5; D is ambiguous. V lost 5 bases and J 9 bases, leaving 17 bases between the germline ends. Looked up from germline, CDR1 is SQVTM and CDR2 is ANQGSEA. The CDR3 consists of 13 residues. This chain's CDR3 is CSVRVAGSGPQHF. CDR3 nucleotides: TGCAGCGTTCGGGTGGCGGGCTCTGGGCCCCAGCATTTT.

The chain carries TRBV7-9 and TRBJ2-3; 11 bases are shared with TRBD2. With V trimmed by 4 bases and J by 1 base, 10 bases remained unmatched. CDR3 length: 18 amino acids. Germline V gene lookup returns CDR1 SEHNR and CDR2 FQNEAQ (reference sequence). CDR3 in DNA: TGTGCCAGCAGCTCCTCCCCCCGACTAGCGGGACGCACAGATACGCAGTATTTT. Translation: CASSSSPRLAGRTDTQYF.

The chain is built from TRBV5-1 and TRBJ2-2; D is perhaps TRBD1 (5 bases). V was cut by 5 bases and J by 6 bases, with 14 bases left in between. CDR3 length: 14 residues. Germline lookup yields CDR1 SGHRS and CDR2 YFSETQ. The CDR3 DNA sequence: TGCGCCAGCAGACGCGACAGTTCCTCCGGGGAGCTGTTTTTT. Translating it yields CASRRDSSSGELFF.

This clone was counted once. The chain uses TRBV5-5 and TRBJ2-7; weak D call: TRBD2 (6 bases). Trimming took off 0 bases at V and 0 bases at J, with 10 bases between the two ends. Per the germline V gene, CDR1 is SGHKS and CDR2 is YYEKEE (reference sequence). The CDR3 covers 15 residues. Here the CDR3 reads CASSLGAGNSYEQYF. CDR3 coding DNA: TGTGCCAGCAGCTTGGGTGCGGGAAACTCCTACGAGCAGTACTTC. Full variable domain (missing parts from reference TRBV5-5 and TRBJ2-7): DAGVTQSPTHLIKTRGQQVTLRCSPISGHKSVSWYQQVLGQGPQFIFQYYEKEERGRGNFPDRFSARQFPNYSSELNVNALLLGDSALYLCASSLGAGNSYEQYFGPGTRLTVT.

The chain couples TRBV10-3 to TRBJ1-6, with TRBD1 matching over 8 bases. CDR3 length: 13 residues. CDR1 and CDR2 from the germline V gene are ENHRY and SYGVKD. The ends lost 8 bases at V and 7 bases at J; junction bases unmatched: 4. CDR3 DNA sequence: TGTGCCATCCAGGGGGCCAAAAATTCACCCCTCCACTTT. This codes for CAIQGAKNSPLHF.